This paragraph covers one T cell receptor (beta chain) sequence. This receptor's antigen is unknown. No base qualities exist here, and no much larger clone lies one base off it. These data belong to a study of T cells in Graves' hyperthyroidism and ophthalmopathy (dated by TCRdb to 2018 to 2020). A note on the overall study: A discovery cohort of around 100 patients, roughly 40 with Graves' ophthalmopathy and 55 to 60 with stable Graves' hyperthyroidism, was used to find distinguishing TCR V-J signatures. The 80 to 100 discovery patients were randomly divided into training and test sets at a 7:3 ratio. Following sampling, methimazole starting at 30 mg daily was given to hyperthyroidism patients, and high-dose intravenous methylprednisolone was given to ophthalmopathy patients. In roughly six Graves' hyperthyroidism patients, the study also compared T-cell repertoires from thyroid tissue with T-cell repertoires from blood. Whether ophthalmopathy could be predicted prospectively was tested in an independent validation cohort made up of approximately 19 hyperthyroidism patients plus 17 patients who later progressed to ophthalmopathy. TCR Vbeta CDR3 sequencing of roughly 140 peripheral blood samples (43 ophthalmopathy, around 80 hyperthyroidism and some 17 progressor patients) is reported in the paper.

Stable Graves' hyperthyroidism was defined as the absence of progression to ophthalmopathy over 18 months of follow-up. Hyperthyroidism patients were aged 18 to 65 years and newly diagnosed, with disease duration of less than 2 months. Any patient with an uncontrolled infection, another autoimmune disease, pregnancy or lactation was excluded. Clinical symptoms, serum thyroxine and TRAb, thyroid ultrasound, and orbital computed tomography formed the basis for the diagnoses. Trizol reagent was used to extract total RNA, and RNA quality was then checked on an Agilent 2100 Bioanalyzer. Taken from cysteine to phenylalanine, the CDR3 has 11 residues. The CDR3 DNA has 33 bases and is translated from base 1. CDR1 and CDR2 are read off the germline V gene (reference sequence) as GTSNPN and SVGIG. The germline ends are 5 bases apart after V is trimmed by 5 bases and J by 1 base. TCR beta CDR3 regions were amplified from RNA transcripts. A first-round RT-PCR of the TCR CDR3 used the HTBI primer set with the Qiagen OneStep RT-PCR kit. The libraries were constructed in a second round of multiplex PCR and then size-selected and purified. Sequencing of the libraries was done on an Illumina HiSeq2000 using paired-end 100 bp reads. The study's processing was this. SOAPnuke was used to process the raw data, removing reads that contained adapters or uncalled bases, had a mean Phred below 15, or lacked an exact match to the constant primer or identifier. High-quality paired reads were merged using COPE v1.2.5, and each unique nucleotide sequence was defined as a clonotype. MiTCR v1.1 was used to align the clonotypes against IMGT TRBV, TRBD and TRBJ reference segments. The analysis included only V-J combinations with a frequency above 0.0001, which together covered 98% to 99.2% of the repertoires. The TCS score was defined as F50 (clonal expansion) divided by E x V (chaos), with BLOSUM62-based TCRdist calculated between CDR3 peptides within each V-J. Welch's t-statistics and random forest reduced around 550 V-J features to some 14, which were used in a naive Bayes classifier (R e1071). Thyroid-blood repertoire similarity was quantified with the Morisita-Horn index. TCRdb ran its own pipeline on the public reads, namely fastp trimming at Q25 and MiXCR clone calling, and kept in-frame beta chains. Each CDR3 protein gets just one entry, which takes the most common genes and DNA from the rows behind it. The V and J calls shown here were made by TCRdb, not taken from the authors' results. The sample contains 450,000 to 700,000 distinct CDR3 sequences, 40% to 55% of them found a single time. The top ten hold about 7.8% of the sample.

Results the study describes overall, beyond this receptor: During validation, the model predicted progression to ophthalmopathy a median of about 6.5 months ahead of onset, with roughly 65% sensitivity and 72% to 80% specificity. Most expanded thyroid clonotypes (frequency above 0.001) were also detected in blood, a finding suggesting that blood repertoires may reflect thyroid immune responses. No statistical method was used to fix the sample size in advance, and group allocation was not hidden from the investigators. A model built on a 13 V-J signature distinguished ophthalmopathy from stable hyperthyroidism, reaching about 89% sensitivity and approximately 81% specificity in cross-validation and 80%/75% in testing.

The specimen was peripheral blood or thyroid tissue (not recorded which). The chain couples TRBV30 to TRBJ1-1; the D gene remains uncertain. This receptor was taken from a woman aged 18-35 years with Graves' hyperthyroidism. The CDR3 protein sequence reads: CAWHRNTEAFF. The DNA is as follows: TGTGCCTGGCACAGGAACACTGAAGCTTTCTTT.